One and the same sample provided the 8 T cell receptor beta chains below, sequenced in a study of identical twins. TCRdb redid the calling of the 5' RACE reads with MiXCR, one entry per CDR3 protein. The table has under 900,000 distinct CDR3 sequences, around 12% seen once. These data were likewise used in another study, on yellow fever vaccine responses in identical twins.

The specimen was PBMCs. Receptors originate from a woman younger than 35 in good health.

This clonotype was seen a few times. The rearrangement links TRBV12-3 or TRBV12-4 to TRBJ1-1; D not resolved. The germline V and J ends were trimmed by 7 bases and 7 bases, with 16 bases remaining between them. CDR3 length: 13 residues. Here the CDR3 DNA reads TGTGCCAGCAATACCGGGCGACGGGGTGAAGCTTTCTTT. Protein product: CASNTGRRGEAFF.

This clonotype was seen at least ten times. This chain connects TRBV12-3 or TRBV12-4 to TRBJ2-3; no clear D gene. V lost 1 base and J 0 bases, leaving 8 bases between the germline ends. The CDR3 has 15 residues. The CDR3 region is CASSLGSTSTDTQYF. The CDR3 DNA reads as TGTGCCAGCAGTTTAGGATCTACTAGCACAGATACGCAGTATTTT.

The table lists this clonotype with a few counts. The chain links TRBV15 to TRBJ2-5, with 7 bases fitting TRBD1. This CDR3 region has 16 residues. V dropped 0 bases and J dropped 1; count of bases not matched to a gene: 5. The germline CDR1 and CDR2 sequences are LNHNV and YYDKDF (reference sequence). CDR3 DNA: TGTGCCACCAGCAGAGATCTGGACAGGTTCCAAGAGACCCAGTACTTC. Translated: CATSRDLDRFQETQYF. Full variable domain (outside the CDR3, taken from reference TRBV15 and TRBJ2-5): DAMVIQNPRYQVTQFGKPVTLSCSQTLNHNVMYWYQQKSSQAPKLLFHYYDKDFNNEADTPDNFQSRRPNTSFCFLDIRSPGLGDTAMYLCATSRDLDRFQETQYFGPGTRLLVL.

Note on this clonotype: The junction and the germline gene differ at one end; a read error may be behind it. The V gene is TRBV20-1, the J gene TRBJ2-5, with TRBD2 identical over 13 bases. The CDR3 contains 18 residues. Germline V gene data show CDR1 as DFQATT and CDR2 as SNEGSKA (reference sequence). The CDR3 DNA sequence: TGCTGTGCTAGAGATCCTGGGACTAGCGGGACTTCGGAAGAGACCCAGTACTTC. The encoded protein is CCARDPGTSGTSEETQYF.

V gene TRBV5-1 combines with J gene TRBJ2-5; 7 bases line up with TRBD2. Looked up from germline, CDR1 is SGHRS and CDR2 is YFSETQ. This CDR3 contains 20 residues. With 2 bases clipped from V and 5 bases from J, the junction kept 24 bases outside the gene matches. CDR3 sequence reads: CASSLNPQGLREWLLETQYF. The CDR3 coding sequence is TGCGCCAGCAGCTTAAATCCCCAGGGCTTGCGGGAGTGGTTGTTGGAGACCCAGTACTTC.

This clonotype was picked up a small number of times. The J gene is TRBJ2-7, the V gene TRBV20-1, with D perhaps TRBD1 (8 bases). Deletions cut 3 bases from V and 1 base from J, with 16 bases between. Germline CDR1 and CDR2: DFQATT and SNEGSKA (reference sequence). CDR3 size: 15 residues. In nucleotides, the CDR3 is TGCAGTGCTAGTGGGAGGGGGGACAGGTCCTACGAGCAGTACTTC. Translated, it gives CSASGRGDRSYEQYF.

Remarks on this clonotype: Compared with germline, one end of the junction differs, possibly owing to a read error. The genes are TRBV28 and TRBJ2-5, with D tentatively TRBD2 (5 bases). Germline V gives CDR1 MDHEN, CDR2 SYDVKM. The CDR3 totals 13 residues. CDR3 loop: CASSLFRGENQYF. The DNA of the CDR3 is TGTGCCAGCAGTTTATTTCGGGGAGAGAACCAGTACTTC.

This clonotype was detected a few times. The gene calls are TRBV18 and TRBJ2-3, with TRBD2 as a possible D gene (6 bases). The ends were cut back, 3 bases at V and 0 bases at J, with 16 bases in the middle. Germline values: CDR1 KGHSH, CDR2 LQKENI. There are 17 residues in the CDR3. This CDR3 is CASSPPLLGLSTDTQYF. Here the CDR3 DNA reads TGTGCCAGCTCACCGCCCCTGTTGGGACTGAGCACAGATACGCAGTATTTT.